The clone carrying this T cell receptor (beta chain) appeared a few times. Its target is not known. Sequencing libraries made from TCR beta cDNA carried unique molecular identifiers. T cells numbering about 0.85 to 10 million yielded roughly 500,000 cDNA molecules. TCRdb re-analysed the PCR reads in MiXCR, keeping a single row per CDR3 protein. The table has some 800,000 distinct CDR3 sequences, around 46% seen once. The sample is drawn from a study of post-analysis software for immune sequencing data. Overall study context: Several disease courses (relapsing-remitting, secondary progressive and progressive-relapsing) of multiple sclerosis were included.

Germline CDR1 SQVTM, CDR2 ANQGSEA. V dropped 6 bases and J dropped 3; count of bases not matched to a gene: 4. This CDR3 spans 13 amino acids. Study-level findings and limits: There was significantly lower normalized Chao1 diversity in multiple sclerosis patients than in controls. Those samples that were prepared in the same batch co-clustered strongly by F measure. Elevated frequency relative to controls characterized several TRBV segments in patients, TRBV5-6, TRBV5-1 and TRBV20-1 among them.

This receptor was taken from a girl aged 5-17 years with multiple sclerosis. The V and J genes are TRBV29-1 and TRBJ2-5; TRBD2 matches 10 bases. The sequencing sample was made of blood. The CDR3, as DNA: TGCAGCGTATGGACTAGCGGTAAAGAGACCCAGTACTTC. Amino acids: CSVWTSGKETQYF.